Following are 4 T cell receptor beta chains from one sample sequenced in a study of T-cell memory formation after mild COVID-19. TCRdb re-derived calls from the 5' RACE reads in MiXCR, one entry per CDR3 protein. The sample has tens of thousands of distinct CDR3 sequences, 10% to 15% seen once. Input material: PBMCs or a T cell subset sorted from them (not recorded which). The receptors were gathered from an adult woman who had mild COVID-19 (a few samples of this study predate the infection). Cell type and time point are not known.

This clonotype came up many times. The genes are TRBV28 and TRBJ2-3; D gene unclear. CDR1 and CDR2 from the germline V gene are MDHEN and SYDVKM. Trimming removed 3 bases at V and 3 bases at J, with 10 bases between. CDR3 length equals 14 residues. Here the CDR3 reads CASSFLAGTDTQYF. CDR3 coding DNA: TGTGCCAGCAGTTTTCTGGCTGGGACAGATACGCAGTATTTT. The full variable domain, in which reference TRBV28 and TRBJ2-3 provide the parts outside the CDR3, is DVKVTQSSRYLVKRTGEKVFLECVQDMDHENMFWYRQDPGLGLRLIYFSYDVKMKEKGDIPEGYSVSREKKERFSLILESASTNQTSMYLCASSFLAGTDTQYFGPGTRLTVL.

The rearrangement joins TRBV4-1 to TRBJ2-7, with D tentatively TRBD2 (5 bases). Germline V lookup: CDR1 MGHRA, CDR2 YSYEKL. This CDR3 spans 13 amino acids. V shed 5 bases and J shed 3 bases, with 11 bases lying between them. The CDR3: CASSAGRDYEQYF. CDR3 coding DNA: TGCGCCAGCAGCGCCGGACGGGACTACGAGCAGTACTTC.

V usage is TRBV6-6 and J usage is TRBJ2-7; maybe TRBD2 (5 bases). The CDR3 runs to 15 residues. Germline V gene data show CDR1 as MNHNY and CDR2 as SVGAGI (reference sequence). Trimming pared 2 bases from V and 1 base from J, leaving 12 bases between. The CDR3 here is CASSYRDLLSYEQYF. The CDR3 bases are TGTGCCAGCAGTTACCGGGATTTACTATCCTACGAGCAGTACTTC.

The chain carries TRBV4-1 and TRBJ1-1; a possible D gene is TRBD1 (5 bases). The germline CDR1 and CDR2 sequences are MGHRA and YSYEKL. This CDR3 is built from 16 residues. Deletions cut 1 base from V and 0 bases from J, with 12 bases between. CDR3 in amino acids: CASSQGQGVMNTEAFF. The CDR3 DNA reads as TGCGCCAGCAGCCAAGGCCAGGGAGTAATGAACACTGAAGCTTTCTTT.